The clone carrying this T cell receptor (beta chain) was detected only a few times. What it binds is unknown. From germline, CDR1 is WSHSY and CDR2 SAAADI. Trimming removed 4 bases from V and 10 bases from J, with 11 bases in between. The CDR3 spans 13 residues. TCRdb reprocessed the 5' RACE reads with MiXCR, giving one entry per CDR3 protein. The table has about 200,000 distinct CDR3 sequences, approximately 16% seen once. This entry comes from a study of identical twins. Study-level points and caveats: Twin pairs had excess sharing that was weaker in beta out-of-frame sequences. There was more out-of-frame TCR alpha sharing in monozygotic twins than models estimated.

The data also belong to a second study, concerning T cells expressing NK-cell markers.

The chain has TRBV10-2 and TRBJ1-6; D may be TRBD1 (5 bases). Material for sequencing was CD8+ T cells sorted from blood. This TCR was sampled from a woman aged 18-35 years in good health. In DNA, the CDR3 is TGCGCCAGCAGTGGGGGGGTGAGGTCACCCCTCCACTTT. Translating it yields CASSGGVRSPLHF.